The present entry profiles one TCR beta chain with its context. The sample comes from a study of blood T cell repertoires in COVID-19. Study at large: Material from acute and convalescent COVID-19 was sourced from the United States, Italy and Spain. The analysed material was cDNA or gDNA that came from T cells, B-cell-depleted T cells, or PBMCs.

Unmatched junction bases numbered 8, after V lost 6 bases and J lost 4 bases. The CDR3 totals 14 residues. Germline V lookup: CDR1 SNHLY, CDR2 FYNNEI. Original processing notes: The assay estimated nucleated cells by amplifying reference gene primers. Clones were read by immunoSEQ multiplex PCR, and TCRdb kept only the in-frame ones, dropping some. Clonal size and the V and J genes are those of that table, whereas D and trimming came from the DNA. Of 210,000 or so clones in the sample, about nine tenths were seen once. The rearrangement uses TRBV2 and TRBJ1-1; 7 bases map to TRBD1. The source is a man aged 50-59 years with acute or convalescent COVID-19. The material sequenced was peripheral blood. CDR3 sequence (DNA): TGTGCCAGCAGAGAGGGGGCAGGGGTCACTGAAGCTTTCTTT. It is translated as CASREGAGVTEAFF.